Each of the 5 T cell receptor beta chains below was sequenced from the same sample in a study of T cell responses to AZD1222 COVID-19 vaccine. Clones were read by immunoSEQ multiplex PCR, and TCRdb kept only the in-frame ones, dropping some. The sample lists around 170,000 clones, almost 90% occurring once. The specimen was peripheral blood, collected 28 days after the second AZD1222 dose. The receptors here all came from an adult who received the AZD1222 COVID-19 vaccine.

This chain joins TRBV9 and TRBJ1-3; 9 positions match TRBD1. The CDR3 consists of 15 residues. V was pared by 3 bases and J by 6 bases, with 7 bases of the junction left unmatched. Germline values: CDR1 SGDLS, CDR2 YYNGEE. CDR3: CASSGGQGMKNTIYF. The CDR3 region has the DNA TGTGCCAGCAGCGGGGGACAGGGTATGAAAAACACCATATATTTT.

This clone appeared a single time. The chain carries TRBV7-9 and TRBJ2-7, with D hard to call. The V and J ends lost 0 bases and 2 bases respectively, with 11 bases between them. This CDR3 is 15 amino acids long. Per the germline V gene, CDR1 is SEHNR and CDR2 is FQNEAQ (reference sequence). In DNA, the CDR3 is TGTGCCAGCAGCTTAGCGAGTAGTGGGACCTACGAGCAGTACTTC. It translates to CASSLASSGTYEQYF.

The chain carries TRBV9 and TRBJ2-1; TRBD1 aligns across 9 bases. The CDR3 runs to 15 residues. The V segment lost 5 bases and the J segment 4 bases; nucleotides outside the gene matches: 7. Germline V gives CDR1 SGDLS, CDR2 YYNGEE. This chain's CDR3 is CASSDTGTGYNEQFF. The CDR3 DNA is TGTGCCAGCAGTGATACCGGGACAGGGTACAATGAGCAGTTCTTC.

This clone has only one observation. The gene calls are TRBV5-4 and TRBJ2-3; possible D gene TRBD2, 7 bases. The CDR3 loop spans 15 amino acids. The germline V and J ends were trimmed by 2 bases and 1 base, with 11 bases remaining between them. Germline loops: CDR1 SGHNT, CDR2 YYREEE (reference sequence). CDR3 nucleotides: TGTGCCAGCAGCTTCGCGGGGGCCCGCACAGATACGCAGTATTTT. The encoded protein is CASSFAGARTDTQYF.

The rearrangement uses TRBV28 and TRBJ2-5, with TRBD2 matching 8 bases. Losses at the gene ends were 5 bases for V and 9 bases for J; bases not matched to a gene: 20. Germline CDR1 and CDR2: MDHEN and SYDVKM. The CDR3 spans 17 residues. The CDR3 nucleotides read TGTGCCAGCAGTCCGGGGGGGCAGACTAACTTCGGATGGTCCCAGTACTTC. Its protein product is CASSPGGQTNFGWSQYF.